A selection of T cell receptor beta chains follows, all from one sample in a study of cytomegalovirus exposure and HLA in healthy donors. TCRdb's copy holds only in-frame clones and misses some; the assay was immunoSEQ multiplex PCR. The sample has over 150,000 clones, 65% to 85% seen once; the top ten hold about 2.8%. Sequencing was performed on PBMCs. The source is a woman aged 30 to 39 in good health and CMV-seronegative. Both conserved end residues are part of each CDR3. A D gene is named only where the DNA matches it firmly. A row's size may be missing; if present it is once, few, many or a size class.

D | J | V | size | DNA | CDR3
TRBD1 | TRBJ1-4 | TRBV5-4 | . | TGTGCCAGCAGCTCGCCGGGGACAGGGGTTGAAAAACTGTTTTTT | CASSSPGTGVEKLFF
. | TRBJ1-1 | TRBV5-1 | few | TGCGCCAGCAGCTGGCGACGAGGAGTAATCGGGACTGAAGCTTTCTTT | CASSWRRGVIGTEAFF
TRBD2 | TRBJ2-3 | TRBV27 | . | TGTGCCAGCAGTCCCTTAGCGGGATTGACAGATACGCAGTATTTT | CASSPLAGLTDTQYF
. | TRBJ1-5 | TRBV6-1 | . | TGTGCCAGCAGTGAAGCGCTGGCAGGGCGTCAGCCCCAGCATTTT | CASSEALAGRQPQHF
. | TRBJ2-2 | TRBV19 | . | TGTGCCAGTACCCACCAAAACAGGGCTCTGCCCGGGGAGCTGTTTTTT | CASTHQNRALPGELFF
. | TRBJ1-1 | TRBV28 | . | TGTGCCAGCAGTCAGCGCTCCCTTGAAGCTTTCTTT | CASSQRSLEAFF
. | TRBJ2-7 | TRBV15 | . | TGTGCCACCAGCAGAGATCAGGGTTACGAGCAGTACTTC | CATSRDQGYEQYF
TRBD1 | TRBJ1-2 | TRBV5-5 | . | TGTGCCAGCCATCGCCAGGGGGCGCCTGGCTACACCTTC | CASHRQGAPGYTF
. | TRBJ2-5 | TRBV5-1 | . | TGCGCCAGCAGCCCTCGAGAGGGATCAAGAGAGACCCAGTACTTC | CASSPREGSRETQYF
TRBD2 | TRBJ2-7 | TRBV15 | . | TGTGCCACCAGCAGAGATGGAAGGAGGGGAGGGCCGGTTTACGAGCAGTACTTC | CATSRDGRRGGPVYEQYF
. | TRBJ2-1 | TRBV5-1 | . | TGCGCCAGCAGCTCAAAGCCCAATGAGCAGTTCTTC | CASSSKPNEQFF
TRBD1 | TRBJ1-1 | TRBV5-1 | once | TGCGCCAGCAGCCGAGGGGACAGGGGTGTGACTGAAGCTTTCTTT | CASSRGDRGVTEAFF
TRBD2 | TRBJ2-7 | TRBV7-6 | . | TGTGCCAGCAGCCGGGGGCCAGCGGGGGGCTTCTGGGAGCAGTACTTC | CASSRGPAGGFWEQYF
TRBD1 | TRBJ2-1 | TRBV7-3 | . | TGTGCCAGCAGCTTTGGGACAGGGGTATACAATGAGCAGTTCTTC | CASSFGTGVYNEQFF
. | TRBJ2-2 | TRBV25-1 | . | TGTGCCAGCAGTGAATTGCGCGGGACGAACACCGGGGAGCTGTTTTTT | CASSELRGTNTGELFF
TRBD1 | TRBJ2-3 | TRBV10-1 | . | TGCGCCAGCAGTGGACAGGGGATTCGGGATACGCAGTATTTT | CASSGQGIRDTQYF
TRBD1 | TRBJ2-7 | TRBV5-1 | once | TGCGCCAGCAGCTCCCTCGGACAGGGTGTGGACGAGCAGTACTTC | CASSSLGQGVDEQYF
TRBD1 | TRBJ1-2 | TRBV29-1 | . | TGCAGCTCCGGGGGACAGGGAGACTATGGCTACACCTTC | CSSGGQGDYGYTF
. | TRBJ1-3 | TRBV5-1 | . | TGCGCCAGCAGCTTGGCTGCGGGGATTACTGGAAACACCATATATTTT | CASSLAAGITGNTIYF
. | TRBJ2-2 | TRBV9 | once | TGTGCCAGCACTCGCGGGGTAAACACCGGGGAGCTGTTTTTT | CASTRGVNTGELFF
. | TRBJ2-7 | TRBV18 | . | TGTGCCAGCTCACCACGGACAGAATCCTACGAGCAGTACTTC | CASSPRTESYEQYF
. | TRBJ1-1 | TRBV6-6 | . | TGTGCCAGCAGTTCCCTGGGGCTCATGAACACTGAAGCTTTCTTT | CASSSLGLMNTEAFF
. | TRBJ2-1 | TRBV6-4 | few | TGTGCCAGCAGTGAGGGAGACGTCAGTGAGCAGTTCTTC | CASSEGDVSEQFF
TRBD2 | TRBJ2-5 | TRBV30 | . | TGTGCCTGGAGTACCCAACGTAAGAGGTTAGCGGGAGAAGAGACCCAGTACTTC | CAWSTQRKRLAGEETQYF
. | TRBJ1-2 | TRBV4-2 | . | TGTGCCAGCAGCCAAATTGGGGACTTGGGCTATGGCTACACCTTC | CASSQIGDLGYGYTF
. | TRBJ2-5 | TRBV11-3 | . | TGTGCCAGCAGCTTAGGGGGGCCGGGGGAGACCCAGTACTTC | CASSLGGPGETQYF
. | TRBJ2-7 | TRBV28 | . | TGTGCCAGCAGTTTAGAGAGGAGCTACCAGCGCGAGCAGTACTTC | CASSLERSYQREQYF
. | TRBJ1-5 | TRBV30 | . | TGTGCCTGGAGTGTAATGGGTGGGCTTCAGCCCCAGCATTTT | CAWSVMGGLQPQHF